A single sample is the source of the 8 T cell receptor beta chains below, sequenced in a study of shared clonotypes between healthy human individuals. Some clones are missing from TCRdb's copy, which holds only in-frame ones; the method was immunoSEQ multiplex PCR. This sample has under 850,000 clones, with 55% to 75% found just once. Material for sequencing was memory CD4+ T cells sorted from blood. Documented subset: CD45RA-negative fraction. The receptors were gathered from a woman in her 30s in good health.

Points on this clone: Other DNA sequences in this sample translate to the same CDR3. The chain employs TRBV6-5 and TRBJ2-5; a weak D match, TRBD1 (6 bases). V shed 0 bases and J shed 6 bases, with 11 bases lying between them. The CDR3 runs to 14 residues. The V gene's germline CDR1 is MNHEY and CDR2 SVGAGI. The CDR3 is CASSYSGRGKTQYF. DNA for the CDR3: TGTGCCAGCAGTTACTCGGGCAGGGGCAAGACCCAGTACTTC.

The CDR3 loop reads CARLLGDPGYTF. The CDR3 DNA sequence: TGCGCCAGACTTCTAGGAGACCCTGGCTACACCTTC. V gene TRBV4-1 combines with J gene TRBJ1-2, with D hard to call. The CDR3 sequence is 12 residues long. V shed 9 bases and J shed 7 bases, with 15 bases lying between them. Germline V lookup: CDR1 MGHRA, CDR2 YSYEKL.

The V gene is TRBV29-1, the J gene TRBJ2-1; D not resolved. The germline V gene has CDR1 SQVTM and CDR2 ANQGSEA. The CDR3 is 12 residues long. Trimming removed 5 bases at V and 5 bases at J, with 10 bases between. CDR3 region: CSVPQVDNEQFF. In nucleotides, the CDR3 is TGCAGCGTTCCCCAGGTGGACAATGAGCAGTTCTTC.

The chain recombines TRBV4-1 with TRBJ2-7, with D hard to call. Germline V gives CDR1 MGHRA, CDR2 YSYEKL. Trimming removed 0 bases from V and 1 base from J, with 7 bases in between. CDR3 length: 14 amino acids. As DNA, the CDR3 is TGCGCCAGCAGCCAAGATAGCTTTTCCTACGAGCAGTACTTC. Amino acid sequence: CASSQDSFSYEQYF.

In this sample, this clone turned up a few times. The genes are TRBV28 and TRBJ2-7, with D hard to call. Between the trimmed V and J ends, which lost 8 bases and 3 bases, there was a span of 17 bases. The CDR3 covers 14 residues. The germline V gene has CDR1 MDHEN and CDR2 SYDVKM. DNA for the CDR3: TGTGCCAGCGGCGAAGTTGGGAAACGCTACGAGCAGTACTTC. Protein: CASGEVGKRYEQYF.

This sequence joins TRBV10-3 and TRBJ2-7; 7 bases map to TRBD2. Per the germline V gene, CDR1 is ENHRY and CDR2 is SYGVKD. The CDR3 spans 14 residues. The V and J ends lost 6 bases and 4 bases, in that order; junction bases with no gene match: 9. This CDR3 is CAISAGLESYEQYF. For the CDR3, the DNA is TGTGCCATCAGCGCTGGACTAGAAAGTTACGAGCAGTACTTC.

The chain employs TRBV5-1 and TRBJ1-2, with D unclear. The CDR3 runs 14 residues. CDR1 SGHRS and CDR2 YFSETQ come from the germline V gene. The V gene lost 4 bases and the J gene lost 6 bases, with 16 bases spanning the gap. CDR3 sequence: CASSRWTLSDGYTF. The CDR3 coding sequence is TGCGCCAGCAGCCGTTGGACTTTGTCGGATGGCTACACCTTC.

This clone was found once. The CDR3 coding sequence is TGTGCCACCAGCAGAGATAGGGACTACGAGCAGTACTTC. Translation gives CATSRDRDYEQYF. The chain joins TRBV15 to TRBJ2-7; D not resolved. This CDR3 comprises 13 residues. Germline CDR1 and CDR2: LNHNV and YYDKDF (reference sequence). Trimming removed 0 bases at V and 3 bases at J, with 6 bases between.